The rows below give T cell receptor beta chains drawn from one sample of a study of a mutant IDH1 vaccine in newly diagnosed glioma. Sequencing was performed with immunoSEQ multiplex PCR; in TCRdb, only in-frame clones are kept and a portion is missing. The data hold around 54,000 clones, with approximately 80% observed a single time. Sequenced here: PBMCs, sampled from a glioma patient treated with radiotherapy, temozolomide or both. These receptors were obtained from a man younger than 30 with glioma. Each CDR3 is given with its conserved first and last residue. A D gene is named only where the DNA matches it firmly. A row's size may be missing; if present it is once, few, many or a size class.

clone size	D gene	V gene	J gene	CDR3 protein	CDR3 DNA
NA	NA	TRBV5-6	TRBJ1-2	CASSLGAEGYTF	TGTGCCAGCAGCTTGGGTGCGGAGGGCTACACCTTC
NA	NA	TRBV11-2	TRBJ1-3	CASSSRGSGNTIYF	TGTGCCAGCAGCTCCCGAGGCTCTGGAAACACCATATATTTT
once	NA	TRBV6-5	TRBJ1-1	CASSAHREYTEAFF	TGTGCCAGCAGTGCACACCGGGAATACACTGAAGCTTTCTTT
NA	TRBD1	TRBV30	TRBJ1-3	CAWSRPSRGYTIYF	TGTGCCTGGAGTAGACCGTCCAGGGGGTACACCATATATTTT
NA	TRBD1	TRBV6-1	TRBJ1-2	CASSEAGTGGGYTF	TGTGCCAGCAGTGAAGCCGGGACAGGGGGCGGCTACACCTTC
NA	NA	TRBV7-9	TRBJ2-2	CASSLGSTGLTPGSCFF	NA
NA	NA	TRBV11-2	TRBJ2-7	CASSFLRRSSYEQYF	TGTGCCAGCAGCTTCTTAAGACGGAGCTCCTACGAGCAGTACTTC
NA	TRBD1	TRBV5-1	TRBJ1-1	CASSWGQGGPTNTEAFF	TGCGCCAGCAGCTGGGGACAGGGCGGCCCAACGAACACTGAAGCTTTCTTT
NA	TRBD1	TRBV7-2	TRBJ2-5	CASSLTGGQETQYF	TGTGCCAGCAGCTTAACAGGGGGCCAGGAGACCCAGTACTTC
once	NA	TRBV12-5	TRBJ1-1	CASGLVTGLGGAFF	TGTGCTAGTGGTTTGGTAACAGGGTTAGGGGGAGCTTTCTTT
NA	TRBD1	TRBV5-6	TRBJ1-2	CASSYGQGVVGGYTF	TGTGCCAGCAGCTACGGACAGGGGGTCGTGGGAGGCTACACCTTC
NA	NA	TRBV27	TRBJ2-7	CASSFLGGKYEQYF	TGTGCCAGCAGTTTTCTGGGAGGTAAATACGAGCAGTACTTC
NA	NA	TRBV7-9	TRBJ1-1	CASSLVRGLGEAFF	TGTGCCAGCAGCTTAGTCCGGGGGCTGGGGGAAGCTTTCTTT
NA	NA	TRBV6-6	TRBJ1-2	CASSYSGGWQSYGYTF	TGTGCCAGCAGTTACTCGGGGGGCTGGCAGAGCTATGGCTACACCTTC
NA	NA	TRBV6-5	TRBJ2-1	CASSRGANEQFF	TGTGCCAGCAGTCGGGGGGCCAATGAGCAGTTCTTC
NA	TRBD1	TRBV6-5	TRBJ1-2	CASSYEGALSPYGYTF	TGTGCCAGCAGTTACGAGGGGGCGCTTTCCCCATATGGCTACACCTTC
NA	TRBD1	TRBV6-5	TRBJ2-7	CASSQPGTGAYEQYF	TGTGCCAGCAGTCAACCCGGGACAGGGGCGTACGAGCAGTACTTC
once	NA	TRBV11-2	TRBJ1-2	CASSSFTGTWSYGYTF	TGTGCCAGCAGCTCGTTCACCGGGACTTGGTCCTATGGCTACACCTTC
NA	NA	TRBV4-3	TRBJ1-2	CASSQDRSGNGYTF	TGCGCCAGCAGCCAAGATAGGTCGGGGAATGGCTACACCTTC
many	NA	TRBV29-1	TRBJ1-2	CSVAGRQSGYTF	TGCAGCGTTGCCGGGAGACAGTCTGGCTACACCTTC
once	NA	TRBV7-2	TRBJ1-1	CASSLLPGKTEAFF	TGTGCCAGCAGCTTGCTCCCAGGGAAAACTGAAGCTTTCTTT
NA	NA	TRBV6-1	TRBJ1-2	CASSEVSVYGYTF	TGTGCCAGCAGTGAAGTATCGGTCTATGGCTACACCTTC
few	TRBD1	TRBV5-4	TRBJ1-1	CASSSGGGPEAFF	TGTGCCAGCAGCTCAGGGGGTGGCCCTGAAGCTTTCTTT
NA	TRBD1	TRBV18	TRBJ1-2	CASSWTGVDYGYTF	TGTGCCAGCTCTTGGACAGGGGTGGACTATGGCTACACCTTC
NA	NA	TRBV7-9	TRBJ2-4	CASSSTRAVGKNIQYF	TGTGCCAGCAGCTCGACCAGGGCAGTCGGCAAAAACATTCAGTACTTC
NA	NA	TRBV5-1	TRBJ1-2	CASSLLAGEDGYTF	TGCGCCAGCAGCTTGCTTGCAGGGGAAGATGGCTACACCTTC
NA	NA	TRBV9	TRBJ1-1	CASSVVANTEAFF	TGTGCCAGCAGCGTAGTAGCGAACACTGAAGCTTTCTTT
NA	NA	TRBV14	TRBJ1-5	CASSQRSLTGKNQPQHF	TGTGCCAGCAGCCAACGATCCCTCACAGGGAAGAATCAGCCCCAGCATTTT
NA	TRBD1	TRBV15	TRBJ1-4	CATSGLSTGRDEKLFF	TGTGCCACCAGCGGACTTTCGACAGGGAGGGATGAAAAACTGTTTTTT